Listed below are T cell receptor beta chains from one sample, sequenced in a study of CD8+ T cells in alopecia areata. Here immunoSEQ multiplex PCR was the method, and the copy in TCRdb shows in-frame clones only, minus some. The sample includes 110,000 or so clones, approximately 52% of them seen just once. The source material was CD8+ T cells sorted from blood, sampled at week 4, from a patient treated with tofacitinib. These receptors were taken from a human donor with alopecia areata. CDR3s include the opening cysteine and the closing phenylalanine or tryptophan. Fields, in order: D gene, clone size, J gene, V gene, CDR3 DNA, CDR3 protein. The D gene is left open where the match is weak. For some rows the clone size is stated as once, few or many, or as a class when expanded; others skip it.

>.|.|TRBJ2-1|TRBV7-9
TGTGCCAGCAGCCCCTCGGTCCTGGACAATGAGCAGTTCTTC
CASSPSVLDNEQFF
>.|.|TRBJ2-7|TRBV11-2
TGTGCCAGCAGCTACGGGGACGGGTCCTACGAGCAGTACTTC
CASSYGDGSYEQYF
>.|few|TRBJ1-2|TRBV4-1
TGCGCCAGCAGCTCGGGTGGGCCTCCGGGGGGCTACACCTTC
CASSSGGPPGGYTF
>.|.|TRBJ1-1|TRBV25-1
TGTGCCAGCAGTGTCGGCGTCCGGGCTTTCTTT
CASSVGVRAFF
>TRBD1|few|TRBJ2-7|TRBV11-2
TGTGCCAGCAGCTCTCGGACAGGTTCCTACGAGCAGTACTTC
CASSSRTGSYEQYF
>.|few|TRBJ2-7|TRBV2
TGTGCCAGCAGTCAGAGTGGGAGCTACGAGCAGTACTTC
CASSQSGSYEQYF
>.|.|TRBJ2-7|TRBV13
TGTGCCAGCAGCTTACGGAGGGAGCAGTACTTC
CASSLRREQYF
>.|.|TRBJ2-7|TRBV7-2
TGTGCCAGCAGCTTAGAAGTCCGTGGCGAGCAGTACTTC
CASSLEVRGEQYF
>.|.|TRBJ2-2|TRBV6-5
TGTGCCAGCAGTTACTCGCGGGGCGGGGAGCTGTTTTTT
CASSYSRGGELFF
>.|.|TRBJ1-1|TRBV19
TGTGCCAGTAGTATAGGACGAGGGAACACTGAAGCTTTCTTT
CASSIGRGNTEAFF
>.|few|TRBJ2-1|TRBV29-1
TGCAGCGTTGAAGGGCAGTTGGAACACAATGAGCAGTTCTTC
CSVEGQLEHNEQFF
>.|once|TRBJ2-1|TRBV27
TGTGCCAGCAGTCTGGGACTCTACAATGAGCAGTTCTTC
CASSLGLYNEQFF
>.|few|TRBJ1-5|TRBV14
TGTGCCAGCAGCCTCTACAATCAGCCCCAGCATTTT
CASSLYNQPQHF
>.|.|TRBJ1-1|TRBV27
TGTGCCAGCAGTTTATCACCAGGGTGGGATGGGGCTTTCTTT
CASSLSPGWDGAFF
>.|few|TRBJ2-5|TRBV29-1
TGCAGCGTTGATATGGATGCAGGGAGAGAGACCCAGTACTTC
CSVDMDAGRETQYF
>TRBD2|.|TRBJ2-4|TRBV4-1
TGCGCCAGCAGCCAAGGGGAGGGATGGGACATTCAGTACTTC
CASSQGEGWDIQYF
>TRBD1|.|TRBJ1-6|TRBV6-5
TGTGCCAGCAGCCCCGGGACAGTTAATTCACCCCTCCACTTT
CASSPGTVNSPLHF
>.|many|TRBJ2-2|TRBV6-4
TGTGCCAGCAGTGAACAGACCACCGGGGAGCTGTTTTTT
CASSEQTTGELFF
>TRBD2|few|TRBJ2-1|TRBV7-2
TGTGCCAGCAGCTACCCGGGACTAGCTGATGAGCAGTTCTTC
CASSYPGLADEQFF
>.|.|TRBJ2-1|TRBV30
TGTGCCTGGAGGTACCGGGGGACCAATGAGCAGTTCTTC
CAWRYRGTNEQFF
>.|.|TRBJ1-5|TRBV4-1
TGCGCCAGCAGCCAAGAACAGAGAGTCAGCAATCAGCCCCAGCATTTT
CASSQEQRVSNQPQHF